A single T cell receptor beta chain is shown here with its context. Its antigen is still unknown. This entry belongs to a study of shared clonotypes between healthy human individuals. The wider study: Donor composition was a couple of women and three men, aged 18 to 49.

Profiled with immunoSEQ multiplex PCR; TCRdb holds only in-frame clones, not every one. This table has 850,000 to 1,200,000 clones, around four fifths appearing once. General study results and limits: The low donor count limited represented genetic and exposure-history diversity.

CDR3 length: 14 amino acids. Trimming removed 4 bases at V and 2 bases at J, with 12 bases between. CDR1 and CDR2 from the germline V gene are SGHRS and YFSETQ. The chain has TRBV5-1 and TRBJ2-5; no clear D gene. The receptor comes from a young man in good health. Input material: memory CD4+ T cells sorted from blood. This sample's subset: CD45RA-negative fraction. The CDR3 sequence is CASSIQKQQETQYF. In nucleotides, the CDR3 is TGCGCCAGCAGCATACAGAAACAACAAGAGACCCAGTACTTC.